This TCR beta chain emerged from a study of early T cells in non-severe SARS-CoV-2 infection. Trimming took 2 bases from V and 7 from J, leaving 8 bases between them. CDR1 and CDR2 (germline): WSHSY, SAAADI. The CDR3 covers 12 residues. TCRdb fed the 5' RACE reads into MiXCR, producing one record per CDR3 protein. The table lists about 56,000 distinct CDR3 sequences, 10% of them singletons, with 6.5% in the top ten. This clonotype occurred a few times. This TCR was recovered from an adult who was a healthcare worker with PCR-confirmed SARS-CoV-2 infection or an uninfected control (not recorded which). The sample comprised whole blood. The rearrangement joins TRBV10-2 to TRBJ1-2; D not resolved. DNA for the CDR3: TGCGCCAGCAGTGAGATAGGCTTTGGCTACACCTTC. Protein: CASSEIGFGYTF.